These 6 T cell receptor beta chains were all obtained from the same sample, sequenced in a study of regulatory T cells in long-lasting Graves disease. Time point denoted: persistent/refractory GD, antithyroid drugs over 5 years with positive TRAb. The authors made the TCR library using RNA they extracted from PBMCs. In building TCR beta libraries, iRepertoire HTBI primers were used together with Arm-PCR of CDR3 regions. A single record per CDR3 protein comes from TCRdb applying MiXCR to the multiplex PCR reads. The data show a few hundred thousand distinct CDR3 sequences, with 20% to 25% seen just once and around 26% held by the top ten. The source was peripheral blood mononuclear cells (PBMCs), collected when the disease was refractory, from a patient treated with antithyroid drugs. These receptors came from a female donor with Graves disease.

This clonotype was observed a few times. The chain links TRBV7-9 to TRBJ2-5; TRBD2 agrees at 12 bases. The ends lost 3 bases at V and 4 bases at J; junction bases unmatched: 12. The CDR3 has 18 amino acids. Per the germline V gene, CDR1 is SEHNR and CDR2 is FQNEAQ (reference sequence). The CDR3 protein is CASSFNSRLAGVLETQYF. CDR3 nucleotide sequence: TGTGCCAGCAGCTTCAATTCACGACTAGCGGGAGTTTTAGAGACCCAGTACTTC.

The gene calls are TRBV6-1 and TRBJ1-2; maybe TRBD1 (5 bases). The V end lost 7 bases, the J end lost 4 bases, and 19 bases lay between the germline ends. This CDR3 is built from 15 residues. The germline V gene encodes CDR1 MNHNS and CDR2 SASEGT. CDR3 loop: CASIASGKTFYGYTF. The CDR3 nucleotides read TGTGCCAGCATCGCCTCAGGGAAAACCTTCTATGGCTACACCTTC.

This clonotype was seen a single time. No conserved phenylalanine or tryptophan is present at the end of the CDR3, so a read error is the likely explanation. The limits of the CDR3 on the DNA are not certain, so only TCRdb's listed CDR3 is given. The chain has TRBV6-8 and TRBJ2-5; the DNA was not used to check the table's D call, TRBD2. The CDR3 spans 9 amino acids, including both terminal residues. Germline CDR1 is MNHGY and CDR2 is SAAAGT. The CDR3 reads CASRYKALL.

Comments on this clonotype: Its ends do not fully match the called genes, so a read error is possible. This sequence joins TRBV12-3 or TRBV12-4 and TRBJ1-1; no definite D call. The CDR3 is 8 amino acids. CDR3 coding DNA: TGTGCCAGCAGTTTGGAAGGCTTT. Protein: CASSLEGF.

This clonotype was counted at least ten times. The chain recombines TRBV6-2 or TRBV6-3 with TRBJ2-7; 7 bases map to TRBD2. There are 15 residues in the CDR3. The germline CDR1 and CDR2 sequences are MNHEY and SVGEGT. Germline trimming cut 4 bases from V and 3 bases from J; bases unmatched to any gene: 9. The CDR3 nucleotides are TGTGCCAGCAGTTTATCGCGGGAGACACGCTACGAGCAGTACTTC. It specifies CASSLSRETRYEQYF.

This rearrangement joins TRBV29-1 to TRBJ1-2; 7 nucleotides match TRBD1. CDR3 length: 12 amino acids. CDR1 SQVTM and CDR2 ANQGSEA come from the germline V gene. J was trimmed by 8 bases and V by 6 bases; bases with no gene match: 9. Here the CDR3 reads CSVEGAIFGYTF. CDR3 nucleotide sequence: TGCAGCGTCGAGGGGGCTATTTTCGGCTACACCTTC.